This passage covers 5 T cell receptor beta chains from one sample sequenced in a study of type 1 regulatory T cells. TCRdb re-called the reads with MiXCR, one entry per CDR3 protein. The data show over 90,000 distinct CDR3 sequences, roughly a third seen once. The sequencing sample was made of CD4+ T cells, either the whole sample or a sorted fraction (not recorded which). The origin of the receptors is a human donor in good health.

The J gene is TRBJ2-7, the V gene TRBV20-1, with D hard to call. The CDR3 extends over 15 amino acids. The ends were cut back, 0 bases at V and 4 bases at J, with 16 bases in the middle. The germline V gene encodes CDR1 DFQATT and CDR2 SNEGSKA (reference sequence). The CDR3 DNA reads as TGCAGTGCTAGAGATCACGGCAAGAAAACATACGAGCAGTACTTC. It codes for CSARDHGKKTYEQYF.

The sample holds a few counts of this clonotype. The chain couples TRBV6-2 or TRBV6-3 to TRBJ2-5; TRBD2 matches at 11 bases. Germline CDR1 reads MNHEY; CDR2 reads SVGEGT. V dropped 7 bases and J dropped 5; count of bases not matched to a gene: 12. The length of the CDR3 is 16 residues. In DNA, the CDR3 is TGTGCCAGCATGGTCCTAGCGGGAGGAAGTGTGGAGACCCAGTACTTC. As protein: CASMVLAGGSVETQYF.

This clonotype was observed a few times. The chain couples TRBV27 to TRBJ2-3; TRBD2 matches 9 bases. Trimming took 4 bases from V and 3 from J; bases not matched to a gene: 5. The germline V gene has CDR1 MNHEY and CDR2 SMNVEV (reference sequence). CDR3 length: 15 amino acids. The CDR3 is CASSSLGLATDTQYF. The CDR3 DNA sequence: TGTGCCAGCAGTTCGCTGGGACTAGCTACAGATACGCAGTATTTT.

The gene calls are TRBV6-6 and TRBJ2-7, with 9 positions matching TRBD2. This CDR3 is built from 14 residues. Germline V gene lookup returns CDR1 MNHNY and CDR2 SVGAGI (reference sequence). Trimming at V came to 11 bases and at J to 4 bases, leaving 12 bases not matched to a gene. The CDR3 here is CASGGLAGRYEQYF. CDR3 DNA sequence: TGTGCCTCCGGGGGGCTAGCGGGAAGGTACGAGCAGTACTTC.

This clonotype has a handful of counts. The rearrangement joins TRBV7-9 to TRBJ1-1; no reliable D call. CDR1 and CDR2 from the germline V gene are SEHNR and FQNEAQ (reference sequence). The CDR3 sequence is 16 residues long. V was pared by 0 bases and J by 0 bases, with 11 bases between. The chain's CDR3 is CASSLAMVQMNTEAFF. As DNA, the CDR3 is TGTGCCAGCAGCTTAGCAATGGTACAGATGAACACTGAAGCTTTCTTT.